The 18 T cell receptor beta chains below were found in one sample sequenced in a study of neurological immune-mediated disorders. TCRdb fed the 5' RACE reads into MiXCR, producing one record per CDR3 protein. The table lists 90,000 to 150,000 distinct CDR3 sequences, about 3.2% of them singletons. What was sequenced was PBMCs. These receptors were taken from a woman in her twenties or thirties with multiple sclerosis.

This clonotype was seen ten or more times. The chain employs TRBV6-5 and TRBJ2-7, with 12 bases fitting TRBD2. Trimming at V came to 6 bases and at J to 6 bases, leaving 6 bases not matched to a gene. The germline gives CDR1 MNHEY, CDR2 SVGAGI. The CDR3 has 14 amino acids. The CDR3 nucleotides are TGTGCCAGCAGCCTAGCGGGAGGGAGGGTCGAGCAGTACTTC. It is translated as CASSLAGGRVEQYF.

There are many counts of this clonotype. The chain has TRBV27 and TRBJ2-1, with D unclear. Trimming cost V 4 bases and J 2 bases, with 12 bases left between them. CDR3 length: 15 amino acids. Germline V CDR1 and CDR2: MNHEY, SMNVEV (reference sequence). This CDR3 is CASSYSTVTYNEQFF. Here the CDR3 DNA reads TGTGCCAGCAGTTACAGCACTGTTACCTACAATGAGCAGTTCTTC.

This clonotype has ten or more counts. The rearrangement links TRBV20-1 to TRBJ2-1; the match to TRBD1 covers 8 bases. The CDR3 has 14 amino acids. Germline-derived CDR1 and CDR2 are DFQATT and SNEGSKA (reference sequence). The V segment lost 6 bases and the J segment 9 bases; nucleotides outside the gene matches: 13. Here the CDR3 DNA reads TGCAGTGCCCCCAAAGGGCCAGACAGGGGTGAGCAGTTCTTC. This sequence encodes CSAPKGPDRGEQFF.

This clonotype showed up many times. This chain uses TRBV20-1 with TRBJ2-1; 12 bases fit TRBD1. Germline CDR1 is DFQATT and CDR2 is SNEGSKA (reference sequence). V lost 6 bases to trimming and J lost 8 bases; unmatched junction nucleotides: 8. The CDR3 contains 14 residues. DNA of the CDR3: TGCAGTGCCGAATTGGGACAGGGGGCTGATGAGCAGTTCTTC. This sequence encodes CSAELGQGADEQFF.

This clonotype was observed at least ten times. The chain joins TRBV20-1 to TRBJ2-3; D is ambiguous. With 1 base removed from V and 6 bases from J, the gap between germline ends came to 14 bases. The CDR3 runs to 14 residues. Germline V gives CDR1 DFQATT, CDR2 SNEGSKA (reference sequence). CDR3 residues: CSARVPSVWDTQYF. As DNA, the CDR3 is TGCAGTGCTAGAGTGCCTAGTGTGTGGGATACGCAGTATTTT.

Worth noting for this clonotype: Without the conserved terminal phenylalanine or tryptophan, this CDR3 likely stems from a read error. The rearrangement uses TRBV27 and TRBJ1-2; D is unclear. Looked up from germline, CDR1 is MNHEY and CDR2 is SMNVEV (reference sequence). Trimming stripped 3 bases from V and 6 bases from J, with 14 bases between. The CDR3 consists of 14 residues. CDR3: CASSFRAESDGYTC. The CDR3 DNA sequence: TGTGCCAGCAGTTTCCGGGCCGAGTCCGATGGCTACACCTGC.

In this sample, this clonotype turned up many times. The CDR3 sequence is CASSLQAGTDTQYF. The CDR3 coding sequence is TGTGCCAGCAGCTTACAAGCGGGCACAGATACGCAGTATTTT. This chain joins TRBV7-2 and TRBJ2-3, with D possibly matching TRBD2 (5 bases). The length of the CDR3 is 14 residues. The ends were cut back, 2 bases at V and 1 base at J, with 7 bases in the middle. CDR1 SGHTA and CDR2 FQGNSA come from the germline V gene.

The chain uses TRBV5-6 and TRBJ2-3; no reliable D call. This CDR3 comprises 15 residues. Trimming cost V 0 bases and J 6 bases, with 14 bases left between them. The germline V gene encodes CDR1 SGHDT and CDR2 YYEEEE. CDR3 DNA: TGTGCCAGCAGCTTGGAATTTGGCCCATCCGATACGCAGTATTTT. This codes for CASSLEFGPSDTQYF.

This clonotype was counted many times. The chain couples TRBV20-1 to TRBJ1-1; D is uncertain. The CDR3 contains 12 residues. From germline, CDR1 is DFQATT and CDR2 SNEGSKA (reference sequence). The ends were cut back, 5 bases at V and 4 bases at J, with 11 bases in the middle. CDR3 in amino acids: CSARGAGTEAFF. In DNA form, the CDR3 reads TGCAGTGCTCGAGGCGCTGGCACTGAAGCTTTCTTT.

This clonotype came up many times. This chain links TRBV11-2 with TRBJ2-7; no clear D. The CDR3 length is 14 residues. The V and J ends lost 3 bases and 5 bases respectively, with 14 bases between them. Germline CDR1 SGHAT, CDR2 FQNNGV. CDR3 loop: CASSFEQAVNEQYF. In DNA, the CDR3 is TGTGCCAGCAGCTTCGAGCAGGCGGTAAACGAGCAGTACTTC.

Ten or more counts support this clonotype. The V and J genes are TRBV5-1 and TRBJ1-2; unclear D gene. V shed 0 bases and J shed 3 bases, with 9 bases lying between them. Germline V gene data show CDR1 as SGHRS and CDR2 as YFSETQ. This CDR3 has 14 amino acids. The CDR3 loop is CASSLGAEYYGYTF. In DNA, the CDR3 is TGCGCCAGCAGCTTGGGTGCAGAATACTATGGCTACACCTTC.

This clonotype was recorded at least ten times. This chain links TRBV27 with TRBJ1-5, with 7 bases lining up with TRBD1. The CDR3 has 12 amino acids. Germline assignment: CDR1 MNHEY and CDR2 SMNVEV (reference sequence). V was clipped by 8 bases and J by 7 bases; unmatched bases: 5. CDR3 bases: TGTGCCAGCCGGACAGGTCACCAGCCCCAGCATTTT. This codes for CASRTGHQPQHF.

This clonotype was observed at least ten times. The CDR3 bases are TGTGCCAGCAGCATCGGACGGAACACTGAAGCTTTCTTT. This sequence encodes CASSIGRNTEAFF. The rearrangement joins TRBV7-8 to TRBJ1-1; no clear D gene. Germline V gene sequence: CDR1 SGHVS, CDR2 FQNEAQ. V lost 5 bases and J 1 base, leaving 8 bases between the germline ends. The CDR3 has 13 amino acids.

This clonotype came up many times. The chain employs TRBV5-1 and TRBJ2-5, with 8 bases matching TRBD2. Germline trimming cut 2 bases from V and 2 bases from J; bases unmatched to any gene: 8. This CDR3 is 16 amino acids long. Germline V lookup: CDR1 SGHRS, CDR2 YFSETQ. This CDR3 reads CASSLNGAGDQETQYF. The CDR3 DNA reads TGCGCCAGCAGCTTAAATGGAGCGGGGGATCAAGAGACCCAGTACTTC.

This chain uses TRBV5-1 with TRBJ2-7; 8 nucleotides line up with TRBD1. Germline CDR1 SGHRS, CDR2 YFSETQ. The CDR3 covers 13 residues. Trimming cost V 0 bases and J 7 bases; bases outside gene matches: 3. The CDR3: CASSLGGTGEQYF. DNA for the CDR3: TGCGCCAGCAGCTTGGGAGGGACAGGAGAGCAGTACTTC.

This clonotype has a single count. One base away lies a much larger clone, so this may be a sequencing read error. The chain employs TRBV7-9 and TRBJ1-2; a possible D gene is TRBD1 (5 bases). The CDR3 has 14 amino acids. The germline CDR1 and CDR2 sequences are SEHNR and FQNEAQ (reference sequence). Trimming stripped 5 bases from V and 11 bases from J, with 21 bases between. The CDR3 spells CASSQQRPLRGYTF. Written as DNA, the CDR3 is TGTGCCAGCAGCCAGCAGCGGCCCCTTAGGGGTTACACCTTC.

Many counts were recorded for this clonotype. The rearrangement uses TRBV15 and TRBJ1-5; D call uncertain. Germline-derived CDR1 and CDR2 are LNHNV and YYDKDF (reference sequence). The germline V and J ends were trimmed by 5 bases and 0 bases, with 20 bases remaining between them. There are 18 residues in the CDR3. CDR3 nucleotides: TGTGCCACCAGCCCACGTCCCCTGACGAGAAATAGCAATCAGCCCCAGCATTTT. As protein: CATSPRPLTRNSNQPQHF.

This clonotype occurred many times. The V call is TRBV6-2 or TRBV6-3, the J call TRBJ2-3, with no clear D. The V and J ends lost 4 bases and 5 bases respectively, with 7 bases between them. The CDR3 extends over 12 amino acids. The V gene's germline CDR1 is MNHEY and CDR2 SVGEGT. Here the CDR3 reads CASSSALDTQYF. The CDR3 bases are TGTGCCAGCAGTTCTGCTCTAGATACGCAGTATTTT.